The source of this T cell receptor (beta chain) is a study of T cells in localized non-small cell lung cancer. Points from the study as a whole: Blood T cell density predicted longer survival; adjacent-lung clonality, shorter. Uninvolved adjacent lung showed the highest T cell clonality, exceeding tumor.

Comments on this clone: As yet, its antigen is unknown.

Profiling relied on immunoSEQ multiplex PCR, and the TCRdb table lists in-frame clones only, not all of them. This table has roughly 13,000 clones, 70% to 90% appearing once. The CDR3 runs to 13 residues. The germline CDR1 and CDR2 sequences are KGHSH and LQKENI. Trimming shortened V by 7 bases and J by 2 bases, and 11 bases separated the two germline ends. This TCR was sampled from a male donor aged 60 or over with stage III lung adenocarcinoma. The rearrangement links TRBV18 to TRBJ1-1; D call uncertain. Sequenced material: peripheral blood, taken before any cancer treatment. CDR3 sequence (DNA): TGTGCCAGCTATGGATCGGAAAACACTGAAGCTTTCTTT. Its translation: CASYGSENTEAFF.